This TCR beta chain was recorded in a study of cytomegalovirus exposure and HLA in healthy donors. Study findings and constraints: There were three CMV-associated chains whose specificity for CMV antigens was confirmed in vitro. The classifier reportedly diagnosed cytomegalovirus status with high specificity and sensitivity.

To note about this clone: As yet, its antigen is unknown.

Assay: immunoSEQ multiplex PCR; the TCRdb copy retains only in-frame clones and omits some. The profile covers 250,000 to 400,000 clones, with approximately 91% appearing a single time and over 0.9% taken by the ten largest. The V and J ends lost 2 bases and 1 base respectively, with 10 bases between them. This CDR3 has 15 amino acids. Per germline, CDR1 LGHNT and CDR2 FRNRAP. This sequence originates from a man aged 25-45 years in good health and CMV-seronegative. The sample taken for sequencing was PBMCs. V usage is TRBV12-5 and J usage is TRBJ2-3; TRBD1 is a possible D gene (6 bases). The CDR3 loop reads CASGLPDSGTDTQYF. The CDR3 DNA sequence: TGTGCTAGTGGTTTGCCGGACAGCGGCACAGATACGCAGTATTTT.